This is a list of T cell receptor beta chains from one sample in a study of T cell responses to AZD1222 COVID-19 vaccine. Profiling relied on immunoSEQ multiplex PCR, and the TCRdb table lists in-frame clones only, not all of them. The repertoire consists of 210,000 or so clones, with roughly 94% occurring once and the leading ten covering around 1.7%. Sample: peripheral blood, taken 28 days after the second dose of the MenACWY control vaccine. Receptor source: an adult who received the MenACWY meningococcal vaccine as a control. CDR3s include the opening cysteine and the closing phenylalanine or tryptophan. Each record gives: clone size, D gene, J gene, V gene, CDR3 DNA, CDR3 protein. A D gene is named only where the DNA matches it firmly. Some rows mark clone size as missing; the rest say once, few, many or name a class of expanded clone.

clone size: NA; D gene: TRBD2; J gene: TRBJ2-1; V gene: TRBV9; CDR3 DNA: TGTGCCAGCAGCCAGACTAGCGGGGGGAGCTCCTACAATGAGCAGTTCTTC; CDR3 protein: CASSQTSGGSSYNEQFF
clone size: NA; D gene: NA; J gene: TRBJ1-1; V gene: TRBV2; CDR3 DNA: TGTGCCAGCAGTGATCGGACTGATCCTGAAGCTTTCTTT; CDR3 protein: CASSDRTDPEAFF
clone size: NA; D gene: NA; J gene: TRBJ1-5; V gene: TRBV15; CDR3 DNA: TGTGCCACCAGCAGAGATCTGGGCAATCAGCCCCAGCATTTT; CDR3 protein: CATSRDLGNQPQHF
clone size: NA; D gene: NA; J gene: TRBJ1-3; V gene: TRBV9; CDR3 DNA: TGTGCCAGCAGCCCCGATCCCAGGGTCTTTGGAAACACCATATATTTT; CDR3 protein: CASSPDPRVFGNTIYF
clone size: NA; D gene: NA; J gene: TRBJ1-1; V gene: TRBV6-1; CDR3 DNA: TGTGCCAGCAGTGAGGGTCCAGGGGCATTGGAAGCTTTCTTT; CDR3 protein: CASSEGPGALEAFF
clone size: NA; D gene: NA; J gene: TRBJ2-3; V gene: TRBV28; CDR3 DNA: TGTGCCAGCAGTCCAGATACGCAGTATTTT; CDR3 protein: CASSPDTQYF
clone size: NA; D gene: NA; J gene: TRBJ1-5; V gene: TRBV28; CDR3 DNA: TGTGCCAGCAGTAAGGGGGGCAATCAGCCCCAGCATTTT; CDR3 protein: CASSKGGNQPQHF
clone size: NA; D gene: TRBD1; J gene: TRBJ2-2; V gene: TRBV6-4; CDR3 DNA: TGTGCCAGCAGCCAAATTCCTCGACAGGGCCCGAACACCGGGGAGCTGTTTTTT; CDR3 protein: CASSQIPRQGPNTGELFF
clone size: NA; D gene: NA; J gene: TRBJ2-5; V gene: TRBV7-9; CDR3 DNA: TGTGCCAGCAGCCAAACCAGGGGAGGGGAGACCCAGTACTTC; CDR3 protein: CASSQTRGGETQYF
clone size: NA; D gene: NA; J gene: TRBJ2-3; V gene: TRBV30; CDR3 DNA: TGTGCCTGGGCCGCAAGGGATACGCAGTATTTT; CDR3 protein: CAWAARDTQYF
clone size: NA; D gene: NA; J gene: TRBJ2-1; V gene: TRBV7-3; CDR3 DNA: TGTGCCAGCAGCTCCGACCGGGTTTATGAGCAGTTCTTC; CDR3 protein: CASSSDRVYEQFF
clone size: NA; D gene: NA; J gene: TRBJ2-1; V gene: TRBV3-1/TRBV3-2; CDR3 DNA: TGTGCCAGCAGCCAAGTCCCAGACAATGAGCAGTTCTTC; CDR3 protein: CASSQVPDNEQFF
clone size: NA; D gene: NA; J gene: TRBJ1-1; V gene: TRBV2; CDR3 DNA: TGTGCCAGCAGTGTTAGTCAGGAGAACACTGAAGCTTTCTTT; CDR3 protein: CASSVSQENTEAFF
clone size: NA; D gene: NA; J gene: TRBJ2-5; V gene: TRBV28; CDR3 DNA: TGTGCCAGCAGTTTTAGGGGAAGGGTTCAAGAGACCCAGTACTTC; CDR3 protein: CASSFRGRVQETQYF
clone size: NA; D gene: NA; J gene: TRBJ1-5; V gene: TRBV24-1; CDR3 DNA: TGTGCCACCAGTGATTTGGGGGGGGGTCGACCCCAGCATTTT; CDR3 protein: CATSDLGGGRPQHF
clone size: once; D gene: NA; J gene: TRBJ2-1; V gene: TRBV9; CDR3 DNA: TGTGCCAGCAGCGTAGACCTTCGATACAATGAGCAGTTCTTC; CDR3 protein: CASSVDLRYNEQFF
clone size: few; D gene: NA; J gene: TRBJ1-1; V gene: TRBV6-2/TRBV6-3; CDR3 DNA: TGTGCCAGCAGTTTAGGAATAACAGGGCGGAACACTGAAGCTTTCTTT; CDR3 protein: CASSLGITGRNTEAFF
clone size: NA; D gene: NA; J gene: TRBJ2-5; V gene: TRBV2; CDR3 DNA: TGTGCCAGCAGTGATGGGCCGATGGGAGAGACCCAGTACTTC; CDR3 protein: CASSDGPMGETQYF
clone size: NA; D gene: NA; J gene: TRBJ1-1; V gene: TRBV5-1; CDR3 DNA: TGCGCCAGCAGCTTGGCCGACGGAGGGAAAGCTTTCTTT; CDR3 protein: CASSLADGGKAFF
clone size: NA; D gene: NA; J gene: TRBJ1-2; V gene: TRBV12-3/TRBV12-4; CDR3 DNA: TGTGCCAGCACGGAACAGGGCTATGGCTACACCTTC; CDR3 protein: CASTEQGYGYTF
clone size: NA; D gene: TRBD2; J gene: TRBJ2-1; V gene: TRBV30; CDR3 DNA: TGTGCCTGGAGGATAGCGGGGGTATACAATGAGCAGTTCTTC; CDR3 protein: CAWRIAGVYNEQFF
clone size: NA; D gene: NA; J gene: TRBJ1-1; V gene: TRBV7-9; CDR3 DNA: TGTGCCAGCAGCTTACACATGAACACTGAAGCTTTCTTT; CDR3 protein: CASSLHMNTEAFF
clone size: NA; D gene: TRBD1; J gene: TRBJ1-5; V gene: TRBV19; CDR3 DNA: TGTGCCAGTAGTAATACAGGGGTCAATCAGCCCCAGCATTTT; CDR3 protein: CASSNTGVNQPQHF
clone size: NA; D gene: TRBD1; J gene: TRBJ1-3; V gene: TRBV28; CDR3 DNA: TGTGCCAGCAGGGACGGGGGACAGCATAATGGAAACACCATATATTTT; CDR3 protein: CASRDGGQHNGNTIYF
clone size: NA; D gene: NA; J gene: TRBJ1-1; V gene: TRBV25-1; CDR3 DNA: TGTGCCAGCAGTGATAGTGGCACTGAAGCTTTCTTT; CDR3 protein: CASSDSGTEAFF
clone size: NA; D gene: TRBD2; J gene: TRBJ2-7; V gene: TRBV5-1; CDR3 DNA: TGCGCCAGCAGCCCCACTAGCGGGGGAGCCTACGAGCAGTACTTC; CDR3 protein: CASSPTSGGAYEQYF
clone size: NA; D gene: TRBD1; J gene: TRBJ2-7; V gene: TRBV3-1/TRBV3-2; CDR3 DNA: TGTGCCAGCAGCCATGGACAGGGGCGTGTCTCCTACGAGCAGTACTTC; CDR3 protein: CASSHGQGRVSYEQYF
clone size: NA; D gene: TRBD2; J gene: TRBJ2-1; V gene: TRBV29-1; CDR3 DNA: TGCAGCGTTCAGAGACTAGCCAGCTACAATGAGCAGTTCTTC; CDR3 protein: CSVQRLASYNEQFF
clone size: NA; D gene: NA; J gene: TRBJ2-7; V gene: TRBV6-2/TRBV6-3; CDR3 DNA: TGTGCCAGCAGTTACTCGAGACTGGGGCTCTCCTACGAGCAGTACTTC; CDR3 protein: CASSYSRLGLSYEQYF
clone size: NA; D gene: TRBD1; J gene: TRBJ2-1; V gene: TRBV18; CDR3 DNA: TGTGCCAGCTCGCACAGGGGGGATGAGCAGTTCTTC; CDR3 protein: CASSHRGDEQFF
clone size: once; D gene: NA; J gene: TRBJ1-1; V gene: TRBV18; CDR3 DNA: TGTGCCAGCTCTGCAAGGGTCAGGGGTGCGGAGACTGAAGCTTTCTTT; CDR3 protein: CASSARVRGAETEAFF
clone size: NA; D gene: NA; J gene: TRBJ2-7; V gene: TRBV6-1; CDR3 DNA: TGTGCCAGCAGTGAAAGCAACAGGGTCCCCTACGAGCAGTACTTC; CDR3 protein: CASSESNRVPYEQYF
clone size: NA; D gene: NA; J gene: TRBJ2-1; V gene: TRBV7-2; CDR3 DNA: TGTGCCAGCAGCTTAGCCCGGTACTTCAATGAGCAGTTCTTC; CDR3 protein: CASSLARYFNEQFF
clone size: NA; D gene: NA; J gene: TRBJ2-7; V gene: TRBV14; CDR3 DNA: TGTGCCAGCAGCGGATACTCCTACGAGCAGTACTTC; CDR3 protein: CASSGYSYEQYF
clone size: NA; D gene: TRBD1; J gene: TRBJ2-2; V gene: TRBV10-3; CDR3 DNA: TGTGCCCCCGGGACAGCCGGGACCGGGGAGCTGTTTTTT; CDR3 protein: CAPGTAGTGELFF
clone size: NA; D gene: NA; J gene: TRBJ1-1; V gene: TRBV7-3; CDR3 DNA: TGTGCCAGCAGCCCGCACTCAAATGGAGACACTGAAGCTTTCTTT; CDR3 protein: CASSPHSNGDTEAFF
clone size: NA; D gene: NA; J gene: TRBJ1-5; V gene: TRBV28; CDR3 DNA: TGTGCCAGCAGCACGGGGATAAATCAGCCCCAGCATTTT; CDR3 protein: CASSTGINQPQHF
clone size: NA; D gene: TRBD2; J gene: TRBJ2-7; V gene: TRBV18; CDR3 DNA: TGTGCCAGCTCACCACCTGCGGGGGGAGAGCAGTACTTC; CDR3 protein: CASSPPAGGEQYF
clone size: NA; D gene: TRBD1; J gene: TRBJ2-5; V gene: TRBV6-5; CDR3 DNA: TGTGCCAGTAAACAGGGGACCAATTGGTGGGAGACCCAGTACTTC; CDR3 protein: CASKQGTNWWETQYF
clone size: NA; D gene: TRBD1; J gene: TRBJ2-7; V gene: TRBV4-1; CDR3 DNA: TGCGCCAGCAGCCAAGAAGAGGCAGGGGGCTACGAGCAGTACTTC; CDR3 protein: CASSQEEAGGYEQYF
clone size: NA; D gene: NA; J gene: TRBJ1-1; V gene: TRBV6-5; CDR3 DNA: TGTGCCAGCAGTTACTCCAGTGATACGGAAGCTTTCTTT; CDR3 protein: CASSYSSDTEAFF
clone size: many; D gene: TRBD1; J gene: TRBJ1-4; V gene: TRBV11-2; CDR3 DNA: TGTGCCAGCAGCCGGGGACAGGGAGGTGAAAAACTGTTTTTT; CDR3 protein: CASSRGQGGEKLFF
clone size: NA; D gene: NA; J gene: TRBJ2-4; V gene: TRBV29-1; CDR3 DNA: TGCCCCGATGGGCTCATACTAGCCAAAAACATTCAGTACTTC; CDR3 protein: CPDGLILAKNIQYF
clone size: NA; D gene: TRBD2; J gene: TRBJ2-1; V gene: TRBV7-8; CDR3 DNA: TGTGCCAGCAGCCTCCGGGACTACCACAATGAGCAGTTCTTC; CDR3 protein: CASSLRDYHNEQFF
clone size: NA; D gene: TRBD2; J gene: TRBJ2-5; V gene: TRBV6-6; CDR3 DNA: TGTGCCAGCATAGAGGGGCGGGAGGGCCGGAAAGAGACCCAGTACTTC; CDR3 protein: CASIEGREGRKETQYF
clone size: NA; D gene: TRBD1; J gene: TRBJ1-2; V gene: TRBV5-1; CDR3 DNA: TGCGCCAGCAGCTTAAACAGGGGGACAGCTAACTATGGCTACACCTTC; CDR3 protein: CASSLNRGTANYGYTF
clone size: NA; D gene: NA; J gene: TRBJ1-2; V gene: TRBV7-2; CDR3 DNA: TGTGCCAGCAGCCAAGATGAAGGCTATGGCTACACCTTC; CDR3 protein: CASSQDEGYGYTF
clone size: NA; D gene: NA; J gene: TRBJ2-1; V gene: TRBV6-4; CDR3 DNA: TGTGCCAGCAGTGCGGTGTCGGGTGAGCAGTTCTTC; CDR3 protein: CASSAVSGEQFF
clone size: NA; D gene: TRBD2; J gene: TRBJ2-7; V gene: TRBV18; CDR3 DNA: TGTGCCAGCTCACCCGACGGGACTAGCGGGGGGCTATATTACGAGCAGTACTTC; CDR3 protein: CASSPDGTSGGLYYEQYF
clone size: NA; D gene: NA; J gene: TRBJ1-5; V gene: TRBV19; CDR3 DNA: TGTGCCAGTAGTATGGACACGGGACGCAATCAGCCCCAGCATTTT; CDR3 protein: CASSMDTGRNQPQHF
clone size: NA; D gene: TRBD1; J gene: TRBJ2-7; V gene: TRBV7-9; CDR3 DNA: TGTGCCAGCAGCCTTCCGGGACAGGTCTACGAGCAGTACTTC; CDR3 protein: CASSLPGQVYEQYF
clone size: NA; D gene: NA; J gene: TRBJ2-1; V gene: TRBV6-5; CDR3 DNA: TGTGCCAGCAAGAATCAAACGGATCGGGATGAGCAGTTCTTC; CDR3 protein: CASKNQTDRDEQFF
clone size: NA; D gene: TRBD1; J gene: TRBJ2-7; V gene: TRBV9; CDR3 DNA: TGTGCCAGCAGCGTAGTGGACAGGGGGGAGCAGTACTTC; CDR3 protein: CASSVVDRGEQYF
clone size: NA; D gene: TRBD2; J gene: TRBJ2-7; V gene: TRBV25-1; CDR3 DNA: TGTGCCAGCAGTGACTCCGGGACTAGCGGGAGATCTCAGTACTTC; CDR3 protein: CASSDSGTSGRSQYF
clone size: NA; D gene: TRBD2; J gene: TRBJ2-5; V gene: TRBV28; CDR3 DNA: TGTGCCAGCAGTTTATGGACCACTAGCGGGGGGACCCAAGAGACCCAGTACTTC; CDR3 protein: CASSLWTTSGGTQETQYF